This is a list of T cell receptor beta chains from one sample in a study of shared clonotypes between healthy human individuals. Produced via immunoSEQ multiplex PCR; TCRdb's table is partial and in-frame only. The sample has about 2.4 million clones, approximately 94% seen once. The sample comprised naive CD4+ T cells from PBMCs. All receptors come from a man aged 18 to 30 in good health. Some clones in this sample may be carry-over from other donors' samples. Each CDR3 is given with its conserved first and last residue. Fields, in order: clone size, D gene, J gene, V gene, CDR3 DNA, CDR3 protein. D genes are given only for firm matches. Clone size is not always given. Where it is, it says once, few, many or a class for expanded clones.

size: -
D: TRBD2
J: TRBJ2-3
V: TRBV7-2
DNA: TGTGCCAGCAGCTTAGAGGGACTAGCGGGAGGTTTTGGAGATACGCAGTATTTT
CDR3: CASSLEGLAGGFGDTQYF

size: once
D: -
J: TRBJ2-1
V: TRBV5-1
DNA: TGCGCCAGCAGCCCGAGACAATCCTACAATGAGCAGTTCTTC
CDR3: CASSPRQSYNEQFF

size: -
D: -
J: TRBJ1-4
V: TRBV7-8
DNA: TGTGCCAGCAGCTCCTCATTGGCAACTAATGAAAAACTGTTTTTT
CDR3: CASSSSLATNEKLFF

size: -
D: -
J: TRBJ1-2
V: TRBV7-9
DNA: TGTGCCAGCAGCCCAGAGTTTCTACATGGCTACACCTTC
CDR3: CASSPEFLHGYTF

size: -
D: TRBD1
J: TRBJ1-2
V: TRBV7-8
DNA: TGTGCCAGCAGCATTAGAGTCATGGACAGGGGTAACTATGGCTACACCTTC
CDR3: CASSIRVMDRGNYGYTF

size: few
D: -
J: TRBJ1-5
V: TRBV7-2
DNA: TGTGCCAGCAGCTTAGCGCGAGGAGGGGATCAGCCCCAGCATTTT
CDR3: CASSLARGGDQPQHF

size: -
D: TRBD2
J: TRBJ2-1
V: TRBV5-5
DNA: TGTGCCAGCAGCTTGAGACTAGCGGGTCCTTTGGAGCAGTTCTTC
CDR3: CASSLRLAGPLEQFF

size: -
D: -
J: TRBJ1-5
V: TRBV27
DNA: TGTGCCAGCAGTTTGGGGCTAAACACTCAGCCCCAGCATTTT
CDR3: CASSLGLNTQPQHF

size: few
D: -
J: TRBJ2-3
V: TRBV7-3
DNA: TGTGCCAGCAGCTTAGGGGGCACAGATACGCAGTATTTT
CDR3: CASSLGGTDTQYF

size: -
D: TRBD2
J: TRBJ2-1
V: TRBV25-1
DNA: TGTGCCAGCAGTCTCGGACTAGCGGATTACAATGAGCAGTTCTTC
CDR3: CASSLGLADYNEQFF

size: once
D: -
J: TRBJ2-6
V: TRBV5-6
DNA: TGTGCCAGCAGCCCTCGGTGGTCCTCTGGGGCCAACGTCCTGACTTTC
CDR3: CASSPRWSSGANVLTF

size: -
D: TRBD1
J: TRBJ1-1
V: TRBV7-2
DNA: TGTGCCAGCAGCTTCTACAGGGGGCCGGGCACTGAAGCTTTCTTT
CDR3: CASSFYRGPGTEAFF

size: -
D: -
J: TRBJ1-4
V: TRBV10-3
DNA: TGTGCCATCAGTGAGAATGCCGCAACTAATGAAAAACTGTTTTTT
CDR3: CAISENAATNEKLFF

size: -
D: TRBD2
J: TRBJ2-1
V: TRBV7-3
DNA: TGTGCCAGCAGCTCCCTAGCGGGAGGGCTGGATGAGCAGTTCTTC
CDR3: CASSSLAGGLDEQFF

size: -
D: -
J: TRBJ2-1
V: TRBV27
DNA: TGTGCCAGCAGGGGGCGGGCACGGGCCACCTACAATGAGCAGTTCTTC
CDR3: CASRGRARATYNEQFF

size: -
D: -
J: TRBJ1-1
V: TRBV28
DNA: TGTGCCAGCAGTTTACGTACATCGTCGCGGGGTGAAGCTTTCTTT
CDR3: CASSLRTSSRGEAFF

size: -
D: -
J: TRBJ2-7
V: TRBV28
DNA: TGTGCCAGCAGGGGACCCAACAGTGGATTCTACGAGCAGTACTTC
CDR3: CASRGPNSGFYEQYF

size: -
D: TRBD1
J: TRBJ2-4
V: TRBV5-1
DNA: TGCGCCAGCAGCCTTGGGACAGGGGGAGCCAAAAACATTCAGTACTTC
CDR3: CASSLGTGGAKNIQYF

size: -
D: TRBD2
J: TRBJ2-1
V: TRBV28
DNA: TGTGCCAGCAAGGGCCTCGGGAGGAGGTCCTACAATGAGCAGTTCTTC
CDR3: CASKGLGRRSYNEQFF

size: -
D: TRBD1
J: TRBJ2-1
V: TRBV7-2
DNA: TGTGCCAGCAGCCTGGAAACAGGGGGACGGCAGTTCTTC
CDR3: CASSLETGGRQFF

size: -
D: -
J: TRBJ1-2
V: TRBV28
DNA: TGTGCCTCACGGGTCGGAGGGTATGGCTACACCTTC
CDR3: CASRVGGYGYTF

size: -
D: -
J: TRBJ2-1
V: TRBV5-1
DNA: TGCGCCAGCAGCTTGGACCACCCCCTACACCGGTTCTTC
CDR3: CASSLDHPLHRFF

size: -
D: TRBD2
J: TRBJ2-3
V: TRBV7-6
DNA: TGTGCCAGCAGCTTACTAGGGCGGGGGGGCTTAAGCACAGATACGCAGTATTTT
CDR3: CASSLLGRGGLSTDTQYF

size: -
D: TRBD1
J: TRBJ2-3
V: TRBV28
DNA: TGTGCCAGCAGTTCACCGGGACAGGGTCCAGATACGCAGTATTTT
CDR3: CASSSPGQGPDTQYF

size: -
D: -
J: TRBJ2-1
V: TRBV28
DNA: TGTGCCAGCAGTCGAAGCGGACAGAGACTCTACAATGAGCAGTTCTTC
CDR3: CASSRSGQRLYNEQFF

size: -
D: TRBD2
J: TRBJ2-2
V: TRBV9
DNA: TGTGCCAGCAGCGTAGAAGGGAGGGGTTTCGCCGGGGAGCTGTTTTTT
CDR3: CASSVEGRGFAGELFF

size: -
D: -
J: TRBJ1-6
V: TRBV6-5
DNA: TGTGCCAGCAGACTGCAGGGACCCTATAATTCACCCCTCCACTTT
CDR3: CASRLQGPYNSPLHF